The present T cell receptor beta chain was sequenced within a study of Ad26.COV2.S vaccination and SARS-CoV-2 variants. At the level of the study: Ad26.COV2.S given intramuscularly, once or twice 56 days apart. Notes on the study in general: Placebo and vaccine recipients had non-spike TCR breadth that was similar. It is possible that the TCR breadth and depth analyses underestimated the total T cell responses.

Regarding treatment: 15 to 20 received Ad26.COV2.S at low or high dose, single or two shots; several received placebo; per-sample allocation not given. Material that was analyzed had been drawn on day 63 after the first vaccine or placebo injection. Assay: immunoSEQ multiplex PCR; the TCRdb copy retains only in-frame clones and omits some. This sample has about 350,000 clones, with roughly 90% found just once. Germline V gene data show CDR1 as MGHDK and CDR2 as SYGVNS. V lost 5 bases and J lost 10; bases outside the gene matches: 2. The CDR3 has 11 residues. Worth noting for this clone: The antigen is undetermined.

This chain links TRBV25-1 with TRBJ2-1; TRBD2 matches at 7 bases. This specimen consisted of peripheral blood, obtained in a trial of Ad26.COV2.S vaccine versus placebo. This TCR derives from a person between 18 and 59 years old who received the Ad26.COV2.S COVID-19 vaccine or a placebo. CDR3 DNA sequence: TGTGCCAGCAGTATCGGGAGGGAGCAGTTCTTC. It yields the protein CASSIGREQFF.